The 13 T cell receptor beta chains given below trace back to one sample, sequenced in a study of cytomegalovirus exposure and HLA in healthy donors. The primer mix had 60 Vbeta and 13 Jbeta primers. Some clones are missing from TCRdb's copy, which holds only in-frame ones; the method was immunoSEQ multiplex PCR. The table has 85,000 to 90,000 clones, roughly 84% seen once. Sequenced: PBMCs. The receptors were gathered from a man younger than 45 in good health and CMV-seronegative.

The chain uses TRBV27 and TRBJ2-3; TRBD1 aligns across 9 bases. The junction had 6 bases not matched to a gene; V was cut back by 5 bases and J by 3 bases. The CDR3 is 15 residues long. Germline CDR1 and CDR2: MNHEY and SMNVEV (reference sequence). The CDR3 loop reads CASSRDRVGTDTQYF. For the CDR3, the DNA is TGTGCCAGCAGTAGGGACAGGGTAGGGACAGATACGCAGTATTTT.

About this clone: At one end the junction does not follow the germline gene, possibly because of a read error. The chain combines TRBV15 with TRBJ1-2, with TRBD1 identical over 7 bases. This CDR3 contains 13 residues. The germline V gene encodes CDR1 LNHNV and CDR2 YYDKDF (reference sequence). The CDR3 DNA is TGTGCCACCAGCAGAGATGTGGGTGGAGGACAGGTCTTC. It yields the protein CATSRDVGGGQVF.

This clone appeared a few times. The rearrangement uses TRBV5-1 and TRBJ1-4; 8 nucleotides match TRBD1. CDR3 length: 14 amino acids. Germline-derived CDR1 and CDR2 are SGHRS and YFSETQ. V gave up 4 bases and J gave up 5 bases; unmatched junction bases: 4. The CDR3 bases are TGCGCCAGCAGCATACAGGGGGGGAATGAAAAACTGTTTTTT. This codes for CASSIQGGNEKLFF.

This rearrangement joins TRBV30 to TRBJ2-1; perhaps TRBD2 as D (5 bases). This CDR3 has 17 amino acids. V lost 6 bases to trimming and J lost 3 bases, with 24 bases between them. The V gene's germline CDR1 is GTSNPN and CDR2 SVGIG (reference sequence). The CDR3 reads CACTMVSGSRHYNEQFF. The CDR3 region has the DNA TGTGCCTGCACTATGGTTTCGGGGTCCCGGCACTACAATGAGCAGTTCTTC. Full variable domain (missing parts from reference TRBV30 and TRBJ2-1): SQTIHQWPATLVQPVGSPLSLECTVEGTSNPNLYWYRQAAGRGLQLLFYSVGIGQISSEVPQNLSASRPQDRQFILSSKKLLLSDSGFYLCACTMVSGSRHYNEQFFGPGTRLTVL.

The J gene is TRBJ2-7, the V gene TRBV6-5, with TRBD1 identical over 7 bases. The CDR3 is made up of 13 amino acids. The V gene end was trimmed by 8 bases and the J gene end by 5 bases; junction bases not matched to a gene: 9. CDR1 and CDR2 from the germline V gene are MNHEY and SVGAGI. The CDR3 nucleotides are TGTGCCAGCCGTCGACAGGGAAGGAACGAGCAGTACTTC. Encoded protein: CASRRQGRNEQYF.

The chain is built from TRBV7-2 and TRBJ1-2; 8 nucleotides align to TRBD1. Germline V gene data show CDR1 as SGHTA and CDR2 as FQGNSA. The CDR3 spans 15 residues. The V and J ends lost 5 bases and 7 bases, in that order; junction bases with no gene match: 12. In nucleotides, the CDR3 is TGTGCCAGCAGCGCAGAGGGGGGACAGGCCTTTGGCTACACCTTC. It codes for CASSAEGGQAFGYTF.

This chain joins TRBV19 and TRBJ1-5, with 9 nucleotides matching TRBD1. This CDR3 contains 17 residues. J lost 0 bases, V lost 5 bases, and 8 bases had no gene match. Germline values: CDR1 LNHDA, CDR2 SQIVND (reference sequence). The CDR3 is CASSAQQGAYSNQPQHF. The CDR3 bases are TGTGCCAGTAGTGCACAACAGGGGGCTTATAGCAATCAGCCCCAGCATTTT.

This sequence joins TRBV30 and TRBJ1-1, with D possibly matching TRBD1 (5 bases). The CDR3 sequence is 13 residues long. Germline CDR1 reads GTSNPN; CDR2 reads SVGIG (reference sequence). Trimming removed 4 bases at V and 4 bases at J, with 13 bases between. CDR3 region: CAWTPPGRTEAFF. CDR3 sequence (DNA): TGTGCCTGGACTCCCCCAGGGCGCACTGAAGCTTTCTTT.

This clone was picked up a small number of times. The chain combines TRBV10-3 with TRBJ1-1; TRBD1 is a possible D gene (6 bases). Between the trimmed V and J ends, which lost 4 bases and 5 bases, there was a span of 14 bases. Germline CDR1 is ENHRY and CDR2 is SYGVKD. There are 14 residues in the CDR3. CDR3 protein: CAISVEGRGTEAFF. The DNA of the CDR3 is TGTGCCATCAGTGTCGAGGGGAGGGGGACTGAAGCTTTCTTT.

This CDR3 reads CAWSVSSKDRGNQPQHF. The CDR3 coding sequence is TGTGCCTGGAGTGTGAGTTCGAAGGACAGGGGGAATCAGCCCCAGCATTTT. This chain links TRBV30 with TRBJ1-5; TRBD1 matches 10 bases. With V trimmed by 0 bases and J by 4 bases, 9 bases remained unmatched. Germline-derived CDR1 and CDR2 are GTSNPN and SVGIG (reference sequence). The CDR3 runs to 17 residues.

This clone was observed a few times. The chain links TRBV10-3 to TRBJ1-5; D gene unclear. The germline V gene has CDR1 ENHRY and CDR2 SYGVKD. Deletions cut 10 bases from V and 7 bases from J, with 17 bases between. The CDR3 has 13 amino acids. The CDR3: CASTPGRKQPQHF. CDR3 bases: TGTGCCAGCACCCCGGGGAGAAAGCAGCCCCAGCATTTT.

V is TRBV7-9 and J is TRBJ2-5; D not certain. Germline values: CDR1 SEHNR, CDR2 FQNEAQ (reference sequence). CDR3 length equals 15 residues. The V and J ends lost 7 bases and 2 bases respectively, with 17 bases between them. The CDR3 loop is CASTSPTLSQETQYF. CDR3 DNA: TGTGCCAGCACCTCCCCGACATTGTCTCAAGAGACCCAGTACTTC.

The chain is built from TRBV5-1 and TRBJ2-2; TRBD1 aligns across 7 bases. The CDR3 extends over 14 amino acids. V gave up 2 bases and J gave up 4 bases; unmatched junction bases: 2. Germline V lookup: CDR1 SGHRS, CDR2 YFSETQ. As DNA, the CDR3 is TGCGCCAGCAGCTTACAGGGGTCCACCGGGGAGCTGTTTTTT. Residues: CASSLQGSTGELFF. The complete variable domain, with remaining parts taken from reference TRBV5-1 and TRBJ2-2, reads KAGVTQTPRYLIKTRGQQVTLSCSPISGHRSVSWYQQTPGQGLQFLFEYFSETQRNKGNFPGRFSGRQFSNSRSEMNVSTLELGDSALYLCASSLQGSTGELFFGEGSRLTVL.